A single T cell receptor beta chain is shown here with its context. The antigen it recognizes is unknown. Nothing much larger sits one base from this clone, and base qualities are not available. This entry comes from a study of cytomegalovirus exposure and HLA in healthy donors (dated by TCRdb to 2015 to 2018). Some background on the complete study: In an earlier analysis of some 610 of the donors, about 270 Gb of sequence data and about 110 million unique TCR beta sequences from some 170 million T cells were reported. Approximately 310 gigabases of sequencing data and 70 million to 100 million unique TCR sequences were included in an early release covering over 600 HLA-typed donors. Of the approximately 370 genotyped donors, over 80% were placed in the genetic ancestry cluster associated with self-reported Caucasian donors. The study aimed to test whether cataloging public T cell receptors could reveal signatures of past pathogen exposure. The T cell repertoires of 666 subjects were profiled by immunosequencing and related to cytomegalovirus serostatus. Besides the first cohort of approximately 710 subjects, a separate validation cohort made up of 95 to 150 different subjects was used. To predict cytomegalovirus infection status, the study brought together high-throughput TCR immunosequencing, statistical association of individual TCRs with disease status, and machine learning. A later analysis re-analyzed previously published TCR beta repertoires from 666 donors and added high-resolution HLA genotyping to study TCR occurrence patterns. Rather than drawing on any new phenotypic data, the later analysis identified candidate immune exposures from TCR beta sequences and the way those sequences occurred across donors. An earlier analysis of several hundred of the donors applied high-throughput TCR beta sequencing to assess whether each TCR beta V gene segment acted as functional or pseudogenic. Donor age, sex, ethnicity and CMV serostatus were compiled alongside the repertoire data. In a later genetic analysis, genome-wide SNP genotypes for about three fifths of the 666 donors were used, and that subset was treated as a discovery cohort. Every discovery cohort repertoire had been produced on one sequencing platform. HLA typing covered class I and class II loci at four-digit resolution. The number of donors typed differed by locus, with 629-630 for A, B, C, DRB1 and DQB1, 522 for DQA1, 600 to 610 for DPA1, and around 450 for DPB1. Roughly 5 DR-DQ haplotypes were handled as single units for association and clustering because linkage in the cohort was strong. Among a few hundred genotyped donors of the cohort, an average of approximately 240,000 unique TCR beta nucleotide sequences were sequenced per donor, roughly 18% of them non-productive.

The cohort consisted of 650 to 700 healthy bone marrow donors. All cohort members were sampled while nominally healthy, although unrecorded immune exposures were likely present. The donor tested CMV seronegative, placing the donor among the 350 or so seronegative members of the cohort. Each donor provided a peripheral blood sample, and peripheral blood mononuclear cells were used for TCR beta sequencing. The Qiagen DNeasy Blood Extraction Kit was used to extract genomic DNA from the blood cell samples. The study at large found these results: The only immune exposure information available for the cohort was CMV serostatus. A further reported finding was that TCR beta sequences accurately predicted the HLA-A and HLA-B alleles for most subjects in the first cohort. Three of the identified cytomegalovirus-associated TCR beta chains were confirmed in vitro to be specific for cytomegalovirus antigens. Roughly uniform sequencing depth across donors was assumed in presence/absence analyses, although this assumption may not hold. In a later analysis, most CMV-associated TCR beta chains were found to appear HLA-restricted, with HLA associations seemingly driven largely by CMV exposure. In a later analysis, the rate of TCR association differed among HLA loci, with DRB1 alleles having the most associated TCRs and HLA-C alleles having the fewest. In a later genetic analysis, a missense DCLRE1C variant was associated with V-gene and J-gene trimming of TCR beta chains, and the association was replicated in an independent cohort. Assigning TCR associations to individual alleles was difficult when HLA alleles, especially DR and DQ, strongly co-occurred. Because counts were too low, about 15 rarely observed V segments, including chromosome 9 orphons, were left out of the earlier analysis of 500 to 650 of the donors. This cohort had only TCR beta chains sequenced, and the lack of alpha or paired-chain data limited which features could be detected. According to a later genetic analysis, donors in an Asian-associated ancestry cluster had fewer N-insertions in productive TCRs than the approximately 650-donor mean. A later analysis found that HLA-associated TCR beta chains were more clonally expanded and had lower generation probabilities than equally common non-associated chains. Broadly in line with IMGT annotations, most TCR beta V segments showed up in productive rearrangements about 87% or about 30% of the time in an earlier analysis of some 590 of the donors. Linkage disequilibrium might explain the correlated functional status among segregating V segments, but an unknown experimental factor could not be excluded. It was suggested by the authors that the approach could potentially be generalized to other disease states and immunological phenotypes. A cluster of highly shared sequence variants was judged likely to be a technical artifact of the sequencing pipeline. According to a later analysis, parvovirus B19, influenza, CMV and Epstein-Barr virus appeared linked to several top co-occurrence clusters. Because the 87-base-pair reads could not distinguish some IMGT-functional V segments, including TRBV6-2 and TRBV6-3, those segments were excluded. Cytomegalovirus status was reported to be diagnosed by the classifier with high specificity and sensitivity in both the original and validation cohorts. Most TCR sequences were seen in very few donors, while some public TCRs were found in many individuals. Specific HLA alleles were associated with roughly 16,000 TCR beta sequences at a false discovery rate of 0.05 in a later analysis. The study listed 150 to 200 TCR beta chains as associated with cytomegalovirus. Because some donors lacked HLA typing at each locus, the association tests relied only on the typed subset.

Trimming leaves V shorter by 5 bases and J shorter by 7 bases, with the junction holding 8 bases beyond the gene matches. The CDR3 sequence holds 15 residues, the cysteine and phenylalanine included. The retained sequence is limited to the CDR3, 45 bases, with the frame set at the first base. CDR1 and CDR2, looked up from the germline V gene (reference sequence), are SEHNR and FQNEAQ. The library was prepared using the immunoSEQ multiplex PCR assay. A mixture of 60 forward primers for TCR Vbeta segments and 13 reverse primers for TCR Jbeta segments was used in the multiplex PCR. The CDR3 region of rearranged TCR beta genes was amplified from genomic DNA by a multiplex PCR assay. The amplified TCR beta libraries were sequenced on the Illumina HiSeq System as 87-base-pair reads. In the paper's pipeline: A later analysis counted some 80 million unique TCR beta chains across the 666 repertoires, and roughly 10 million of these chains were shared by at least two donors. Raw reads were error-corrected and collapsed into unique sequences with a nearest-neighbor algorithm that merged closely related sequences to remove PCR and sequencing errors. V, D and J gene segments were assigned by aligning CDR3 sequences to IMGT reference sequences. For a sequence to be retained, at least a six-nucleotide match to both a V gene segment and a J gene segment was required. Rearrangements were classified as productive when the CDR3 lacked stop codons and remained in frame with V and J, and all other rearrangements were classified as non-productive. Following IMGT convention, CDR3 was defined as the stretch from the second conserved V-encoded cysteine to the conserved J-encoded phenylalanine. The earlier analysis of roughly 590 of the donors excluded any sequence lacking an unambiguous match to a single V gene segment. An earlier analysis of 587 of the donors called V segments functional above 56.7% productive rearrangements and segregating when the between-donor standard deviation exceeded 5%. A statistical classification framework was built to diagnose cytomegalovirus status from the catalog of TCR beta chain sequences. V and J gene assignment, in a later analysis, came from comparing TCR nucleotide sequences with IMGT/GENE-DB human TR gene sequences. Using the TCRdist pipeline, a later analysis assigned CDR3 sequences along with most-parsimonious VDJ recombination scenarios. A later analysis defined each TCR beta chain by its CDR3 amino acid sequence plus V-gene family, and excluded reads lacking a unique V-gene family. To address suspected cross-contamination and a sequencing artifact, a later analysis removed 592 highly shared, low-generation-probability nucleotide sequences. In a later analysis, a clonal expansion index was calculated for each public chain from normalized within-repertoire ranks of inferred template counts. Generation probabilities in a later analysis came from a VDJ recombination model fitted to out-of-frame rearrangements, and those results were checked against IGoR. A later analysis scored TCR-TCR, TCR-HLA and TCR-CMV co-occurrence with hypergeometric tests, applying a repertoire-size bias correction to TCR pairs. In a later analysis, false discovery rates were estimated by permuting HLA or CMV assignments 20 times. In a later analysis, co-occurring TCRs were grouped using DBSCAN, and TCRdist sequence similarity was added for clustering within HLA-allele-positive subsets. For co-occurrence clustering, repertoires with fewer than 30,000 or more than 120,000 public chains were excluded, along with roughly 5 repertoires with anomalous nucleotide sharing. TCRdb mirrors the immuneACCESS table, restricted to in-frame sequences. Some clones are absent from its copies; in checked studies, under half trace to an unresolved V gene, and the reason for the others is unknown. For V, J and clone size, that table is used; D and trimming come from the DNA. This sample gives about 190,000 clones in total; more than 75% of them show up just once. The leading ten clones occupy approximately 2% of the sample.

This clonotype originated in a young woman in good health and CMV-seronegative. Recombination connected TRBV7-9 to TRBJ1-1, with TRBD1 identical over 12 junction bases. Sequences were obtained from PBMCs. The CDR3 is CASSPWGQGAGEAFF. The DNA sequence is TGTGCCAGCAGCCCCTGGGGACAGGGGGCGGGTGAAGCTTTCTTT.